Each of the 7 T cell receptor beta chains below was sequenced from the same sample in a study of cytomegalovirus exposure and HLA in healthy donors. Use of 60 Vbeta and 13 Jbeta primers characterized the PCR. Data came from immunoSEQ multiplex PCR; TCRdb stores just in-frame clones and leaves some out. The sample holds about 170,000 clones, approximately 81% seen once. The material sequenced was PBMCs. Receptors originate from a male donor in good health and CMV-seronegative.

This clone was detected once. The chain is built from TRBV9 and TRBJ1-1, with D tentatively TRBD1 (5 bases). CDR3 length: 14 amino acids. Per germline, CDR1 SGDLS and CDR2 YYNGEE. Between the trimmed V and J ends, which lost 4 bases and 1 base, there was a span of 11 bases. CDR3 residues: CASSPAGRNTEAFF. CDR3 nucleotide sequence: TGTGCCAGCAGCCCCGCGGGACGGAACACTGAAGCTTTCTTT.

The chain is built from TRBV4-2 and TRBJ2-2; 10 nucleotides line up with TRBD2. The CDR3 consists of 17 residues. Per germline, CDR1 LGHNA and CDR2 YNFKEQ. V was pared by 3 bases and J by 1 base, with 5 bases of the junction left unmatched. The CDR3 is CASSQEPSGGNTGELFF. CDR3 sequence (DNA): TGTGCCAGCAGCCAGGAACCTAGCGGGGGGAACACCGGGGAGCTGTTTTTT.

This chain connects TRBV2 to TRBJ2-2; D is uncertain. Per the germline V gene, CDR1 is SNHLY and CDR2 is FYNNEI. The CDR3 sequence is 11 residues long. The V end lost 1 base, the J end lost 10 bases, and 4 bases lay between the germline ends. CDR3 nucleotide sequence: TGTGCCAGCAGTGAAGGGGCGGAGCTGTTTTTT. Translated, it gives CASSEGAELFF.

The rearrangement uses TRBV11-1 and TRBJ2-1; 12 bases are a match to TRBD2. Germline V gene sequence: CDR1 SGHAT, CDR2 FQDESV (reference sequence). Trimming removed 6 bases from V and 5 bases from J; junction bases left unmatched: 17. This CDR3 comprises 19 residues. The CDR3 bases are TGTGCCAGCAGTCTCACCCTAGCGGGAGGGGTTGGGTACCACAATGAGCAGTTCTTC. It encodes CASSLTLAGGVGYHNEQFF. The entire variable domain, with the rest obtained from reference TRBV11-1 and TRBJ2-1, is as follows: EAEVAQSPRYKITEKSQAVAFWCDPISGHATLYWYRQILGQGPELLVQFQDESVVDDSQLPKDRFSAERLKGVDSTLKIQPAELGDSAMYLCASSLTLAGGVGYHNEQFFGPGTRLTVL.

V gene TRBV7-2 combines with J gene TRBJ1-4; 8 positions match TRBD1. CDR1 SGHTA and CDR2 FQGNSA come from the germline V gene. This CDR3 region has 15 residues. Germline trimming cut 2 bases from V and 4 bases from J; bases unmatched to any gene: 3. This CDR3 reads CASSLQGAVNEKLFF. CDR3 DNA sequence: TGTGCCAGCAGCTTACAGGGGGCCGTTAATGAAAAACTGTTTTTT.

The V and J genes are TRBV5-6 and TRBJ2-3; the match to TRBD2 covers 11 bases. V lost 0 bases to trimming and J lost 5 bases; unmatched junction nucleotides: 5. CDR1 is SGHDT and CDR2 is YYEEEE in the germline V gene. The CDR3 covers 16 residues. The CDR3 nucleotides are TGTGCCAGCAGCTTGGCAACTAGCGGGAGTGGAGATACGCAGTATTTT. This codes for CASSLATSGSGDTQYF.

This clone has more than one count but fewer than ten. V and J are TRBV12-5 and TRBJ1-1; D unclear. V lost 10 bases to trimming and J lost 11 bases, with 20 bases between them. Germline V gene data show CDR1 as LGHNT and CDR2 as FRNRAP. The CDR3 length is 12 residues. This chain's CDR3 is CATHAGRRRAFF. The CDR3 DNA reads as TGTGCTACCCACGCTGGGCGCCGCCGGGCTTTCTTT.